The clone carrying this TCR beta chain was counted ten times or more. Its antigen is undetermined. The entry originates in a study of T cells in Graves' hyperthyroidism and ophthalmopathy. Across the whole study: Peripheral blood specimens were obtained at initial diagnosis, prior to any treatment.

Amplified regions were TCR beta CDR3 sequences from RNA transcripts. In the first-round RT-PCR of the TCR CDR3, the HTBI primer set was used. TCRdb re-called the multiplex PCR reads through MiXCR, storing one row per CDR3 protein. The data contain around 420,000 distinct CDR3 sequences, approximately 15% of them seen just once; the ten biggest clones take up 5.3%. Study-wide results and caveats: Using 13 V-J features, a model discriminated ophthalmopathy from stable hyperthyroidism. Among thyroid clonotypes expanded above 0.001, most also appeared in blood.

The receptor was derived from a woman between 18 and 29 years old with Graves' hyperthyroidism. The material sequenced was blood.

DNA for the CDR3: TGTGCCAGCAGCCACACTAGCGGAGGCGAGACCCAGTACTTC. As protein: CASSHTSGGETQYF. The rearrangement uses TRBV28 and TRBJ2-5; 8 bases line up with TRBD2. V was pared by 6 bases and J by 5 bases, with 8 bases of the junction left unmatched. This CDR3 is 14 amino acids long. Per germline, CDR1 MDHEN and CDR2 SYDVKM.